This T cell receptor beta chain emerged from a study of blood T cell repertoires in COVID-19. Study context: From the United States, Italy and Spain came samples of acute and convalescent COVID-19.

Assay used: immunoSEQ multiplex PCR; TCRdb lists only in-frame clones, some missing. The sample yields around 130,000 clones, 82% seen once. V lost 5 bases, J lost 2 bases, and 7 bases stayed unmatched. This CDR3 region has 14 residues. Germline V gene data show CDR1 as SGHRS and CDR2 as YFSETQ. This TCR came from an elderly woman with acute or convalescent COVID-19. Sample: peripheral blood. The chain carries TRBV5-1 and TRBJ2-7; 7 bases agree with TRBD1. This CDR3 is CASRWTGSTYEQYF. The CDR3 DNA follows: TGCGCCAGCAGGTGGACAGGTTCAACCTACGAGCAGTACTTC. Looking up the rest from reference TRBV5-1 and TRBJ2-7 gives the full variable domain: KAGVTQTPRYLIKTRGQQVTLSCSPISGHRSVSWYQQTPGQGLQFLFEYFSETQRNKGNFPGRFSGRQFSNSRSEMNVSTLELGDSALYLCASRWTGSTYEQYFGPGTRLTVT.